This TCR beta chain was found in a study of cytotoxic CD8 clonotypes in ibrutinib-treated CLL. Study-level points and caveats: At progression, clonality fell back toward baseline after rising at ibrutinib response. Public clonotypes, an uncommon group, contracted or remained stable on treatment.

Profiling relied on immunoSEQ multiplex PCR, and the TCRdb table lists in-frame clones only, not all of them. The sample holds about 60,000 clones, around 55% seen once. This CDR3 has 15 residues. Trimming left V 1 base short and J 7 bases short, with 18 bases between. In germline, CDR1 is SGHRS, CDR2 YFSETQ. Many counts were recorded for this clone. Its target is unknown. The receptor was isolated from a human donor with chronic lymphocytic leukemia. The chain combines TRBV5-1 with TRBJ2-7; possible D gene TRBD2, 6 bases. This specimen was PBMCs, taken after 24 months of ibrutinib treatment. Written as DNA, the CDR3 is TGCGCCAGCAGCTTGAACCCGGGCGGGATAGTGGAGCAGTACTTC. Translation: CASSLNPGGIVEQYF.